The sequence of this T cell receptor (beta chain) was determined in a study of breast tumors, draining lymph nodes, adjacent tissues. The study, taken as a whole, reports: Data only fit, rather than demonstrated, lymph node origin of most tumor T cells. Tumors had less TCR diversity than lymph nodes, more than nontumor tissue. Tumor and nontumor repertoires were significantly more similar in luminal-like than in basal-like breast cancer. Data fit most tumor T cells coming from lymph node, expanding in tumor.

TCRdb redid the calling of the multiplex PCR reads with MiXCR, one entry per CDR3 protein. The repertoire holds about 150,000 distinct CDR3 sequences, with about 20% as singletons. With 4 bases removed from V and 5 bases from J, the gap between germline ends came to 15 bases. From germline, CDR1 is LGHDT and CDR2 YNNKEL (reference sequence). The length of the CDR3 is 14 residues. This clonotype was seen many times. What it binds is not known. Samples came from axillary lymph nodes draining the breast cancer. The sequenced material came from axillary lymph node tissue. The receptor was isolated from a female donor with breast cancer. Some clones in this sample may be carry-over from other donors' samples. The V and J genes are TRBV3-1 and TRBJ2-7, with D maybe TRBD2 (5 bases). The CDR3 spells CASSPYPARDEQYF. The CDR3 DNA sequence: TGTGCCAGCAGCCCCTATCCAGCGAGGGACGAGCAGTACTTC.